A single sample is the source of the 16 T cell receptor beta chains below, sequenced in a study of a mutant IDH1 vaccine in newly diagnosed glioma. Antigens for these TCRs are unknown. Documented time point: week 11, during vaccination. Doses comprised 300 ug of mutant IDH1 20-mer peptide each, plus topical imiquimod. Measured with immunoSEQ multiplex PCR; TCRdb has only the in-frame clones, and not every one. Of over 55,000 clones listed, about 84% are singletons. The input for sequencing was PBMCs, taken from a glioma patient whose treatment included an IDH1 peptide vaccine. The receptors here all came from a man aged 25 to 40 with glioma.

CDR3 sequence: CASSYDRRTPLHF. The CDR3 region has the DNA TGTGCCAGCAGTTACGACAGAAGAACACCCCTCCACTTT. V is TRBV6-5 and J is TRBJ1-6; possible D gene TRBD1, 5 bases. Trimming stripped 2 bases from V and 11 bases from J, with 10 bases between. CDR3 size: 13 residues. CDR1 and CDR2 (germline): MNHEY, SVGAGI.

The V and J genes are TRBV6-4 and TRBJ2-7, with 9 nucleotides matching TRBD2. Germline CDR1 is MRHNA and CDR2 is SNTAGT. The CDR3 is made up of 15 amino acids. J lost 6 bases, V lost 3 bases, and 9 bases had no gene match. CDR3 sequence reads: CASSDNLAGVSEQYF. CDR3 bases: TGTGCCAGCAGTGATAACTTAGCGGGAGTAAGCGAGCAGTACTTC.

The J gene is TRBJ2-2, the V gene TRBV5-5; 9 bases are shared with TRBD1. The V gene's germline CDR1 is SGHKS and CDR2 YYEKEE (reference sequence). The trim removed 6 bases at V and 4 bases at J, leaving 7 bases unmatched. This CDR3 is 15 amino acids long. The CDR3 DNA follows: TGTGCCAGCACCCCCGGGACAGGGTCCACCGGGGAGCTGTTTTTT. This encodes CASTPGTGSTGELFF.

Here the CDR3 DNA reads TGTGCCAGCAGCCAAGAAGCCATTTCAGATACGCAGTATTTT. This translates into CASSQEAISDTQYF. The genes are TRBV4-2 and TRBJ2-3; D is undetermined. V lost 0 bases, J lost 4 bases, and 8 bases lay in between. The length of the CDR3 is 14 residues. Germline values: CDR1 LGHNA, CDR2 YNFKEQ.

This sequence joins TRBV18 and TRBJ2-7; D call uncertain. CDR1 and CDR2 from the germline V gene are KGHSH and LQKENI. The CDR3 runs to 15 residues. V dropped 3 bases and J dropped 4 bases, with 16 bases sitting between them. The CDR3 DNA reads as TGTGCCAGCTCACCCTCCTCAACCATAGGATACGAGCAGTACTTC. Translated: CASSPSSTIGYEQYF.

The chain couples TRBV11-2 to TRBJ2-7; D is possibly TRBD2 (5 bases). Germline V CDR1 and CDR2: SGHAT, FQNNGV. The CDR3 totals 15 residues. The germline V and J ends were trimmed by 0 bases and 3 bases, with 12 bases remaining between them. The CDR3 DNA follows: TGTGCCAGCAGCTTAGATCGGACGGGAAACTACGAGCAGTACTTC. It is translated as CASSLDRTGNYEQYF. Full variable domain (missing parts from reference TRBV11-2 and TRBJ2-7): EAGVAQSPRYKIIEKRQSVAFWCNPISGHATLYWYQQILGQGPKLLIQFQNNGVVDDSQLPKDRFSAERLKGVDSTLKIQPAKLEDSAVYLCASSLDRTGNYEQYFGPGTRLTVT.

The V and J genes are TRBV7-9 and TRBJ1-2; D might be TRBD1 (6 bases). V gave up 1 base and J gave up 2 bases, with 14 bases separating them. The CDR3 totals 16 residues. The germline CDR1 and CDR2 sequences are SEHNR and FQNEAQ (reference sequence). The CDR3 reads CASSLVSAGVNYGYTF. The CDR3 nucleotides are TGTGCCAGCAGCTTAGTATCGGCAGGGGTCAACTATGGCTACACCTTC.

The J gene is TRBJ2-7, the V gene TRBV9; D might be TRBD1 (5 bases). The V gene's germline CDR1 is SGDLS and CDR2 YYNGEE. V lost 4 bases and J lost 0, with 11 bases in between. This CDR3 comprises 14 residues. Here the CDR3 reads CASSLQALSYEQYF. CDR3 nucleotides: TGTGCCAGCAGCTTACAGGCCCTCTCCTACGAGCAGTACTTC. Full variable domain (outside the CDR3, taken from reference TRBV9 and TRBJ2-7): DSGVTQTPKHLITATGQRVTLRCSPRSGDLSVYWYQQSLDQGLQFLIQYYNGEERAKGNILERFSAQQFPDLHSELNLSSLELGDSALYFCASSLQALSYEQYFGPGTRLTVT.

J is TRBJ2-2 and V is TRBV2, with a tentative D call TRBD1 (5 bases). The CDR3 contains 15 residues. Trimming removed 6 bases from V and 4 bases from J, with 15 bases in between. Looked up from germline, CDR1 is SNHLY and CDR2 is FYNNEI. Written as DNA, the CDR3 is TGTGCCAGCAGGCGCAAGACAGTCCTCACCGGGGAGCTGTTTTTT. It is translated as CASRRKTVLTGELFF.

The rearrangement uses TRBV6-1 and TRBJ2-1, with TRBD1 matching 11 bases. The V and J ends lost 8 bases and 3 bases, in that order; junction bases with no gene match: 0. Germline-derived CDR1 and CDR2 are MNHNS and SASEGT. This CDR3 region has 13 residues. The DNA for the CDR3 is TGTGCCAGCGGGACAGGGGGCTACAATGAGCAGTTCTTC. It yields the protein CASGTGGYNEQFF.

V is TRBV7-2 and J is TRBJ2-7, with TRBD2 matching 8 bases. The CDR3 sequence is 15 residues long. The V gene end was trimmed by 3 bases and the J gene end by 6 bases; junction bases not matched to a gene: 10. The germline CDR1 and CDR2 sequences are SGHTA and FQGNSA. The chain's CDR3 is CASSLLAGYLGEQYF. The CDR3 DNA reads as TGTGCCAGCAGCTTGTTAGCGGGGTATTTAGGCGAGCAGTACTTC.

This sequence joins TRBV6-1 and TRBJ2-2, with D perhaps matching TRBD2 (6 bases). This CDR3 spans 16 amino acids. The V end was cut by 4 bases, the J end by 2 bases, with 14 bases between. Germline assignment: CDR1 MNHNS and CDR2 SASEGT. The CDR3 sequence: CASSVLGGRNTGELFF. The CDR3 DNA follows: TGTGCCAGCAGTGTGTTGGGGGGAAGAAACACCGGGGAGCTGTTTTTT.

This rearrangement joins TRBV7-8 to TRBJ1-4; D is perhaps TRBD1 (5 bases). V was cut by 3 bases and J by 13 bases, with 15 bases left in between. Germline CDR1 SGHVS, CDR2 FQNEAQ. The CDR3 spans 13 residues. This chain's CDR3 is CASSLGRGDGLFF. CDR3 bases: TGTGCCAGCAGCTTGGGGAGAGGGGATGGACTGTTTTTT. The variable domain in full, completed from reference TRBV7-8 and TRBJ1-4, reads GAGVSQSPRYKVAKRGQDVALRCDPISGHVSLFWYQQALGQGPEFLTYFQNEAQLDKSGLPSDRFFAERPEGSVSTLKIQRTQQEDSAVYLCASSLGRGDGLFFGSGTQLSVL.

This clone turned up a few times. The V and J genes are TRBV5-1 and TRBJ2-7; D may correspond to TRBD1 or TRBD2 (5 bases each). V was pared by 4 bases and J by 5 bases, with 16 bases between. There are 14 residues in the CDR3. The germline CDR1 and CDR2 sequences are SGHRS and YFSETQ. The DNA of the CDR3 is TGCGCCAGCAGCACGGGGACCGCCTCGAACGAGCAGTACTTC. Amino acids: CASSTGTASNEQYF.

The chain has TRBV5-5 and TRBJ2-3, with 10 bases that match TRBD1. Germline trimming cut 5 bases from V and 8 bases from J; bases unmatched to any gene: 11. This CDR3 is 15 amino acids long. Germline-derived CDR1 and CDR2 are SGHKS and YYEKEE (reference sequence). The CDR3 DNA reads TGTGCCAGCAGGATCGGGACAGGGGATTCTGGTACGCAGTATTTT. This sequence encodes CASRIGTGDSGTQYF.

The V and J genes are TRBV7-9 and TRBJ2-5; TRBD2 matches at 10 bases. The CDR3 totals 16 residues. V shed 1 base, J shed 5 bases, and the junction held 7 bases outside the gene matches. CDR1 and CDR2 from the germline V gene are SEHNR and FQNEAQ (reference sequence). CDR3 sequence reads: CASSLGLAGDRETQYF. Here the CDR3 DNA reads TGTGCCAGCAGCTTAGGGCTAGCGGGGGACAGGGAGACCCAGTACTTC.